Following are 20 T cell receptor beta chains from one sample sequenced in a study of cytomegalovirus exposure and HLA in healthy donors. 60 Vbeta and 13 Jbeta primers were used in PCR. Here immunoSEQ multiplex PCR was the method, and the copy in TCRdb shows in-frame clones only, minus some. Among around 130,000 clones listed, approximately 85% were seen once. Source material: PBMCs. These TCRs come from a boy younger than 18 in good health and CMV-seronegative.

Details on this clone: One end of the junction is discordant with germline, which a read error may explain. The rearrangement joins TRBV7-9 to TRBJ1-1; TRBD1 matches at 8 bases. This CDR3 region has 16 residues. Looked up from germline, CDR1 is SEHNR and CDR2 is FQNEAQ (reference sequence). The CDR3 coding sequence is TGTTCCAGCAGCTTCGGGGACAGGCCACCGAACACTGAAGCTTTCTTT. Its protein product is CSSSFGDRPPNTEAFF. The entire variable domain, with the rest obtained from reference TRBV7-9 and TRBJ1-1, is as follows: DTGVSQNPRHKITKRGQNVTFRCDPISEHNRLYWYRQTLGQGPEFLTYFQNEAQLEKSRLLSDRFSAERPKGSFSTLEIQRTEQGDSAMYLCSSSFGDRPPNTEAFFGQGTRLTVV.

The chain is built from TRBV18 and TRBJ2-7, with D maybe TRBD2 (6 bases). The CDR3 spans 12 residues. V dropped 3 bases and J dropped 3 bases, with 6 bases sitting between them. Germline lookup yields CDR1 KGHSH and CDR2 LQKENI. The CDR3: CASSPGGYEQYF. The DNA of the CDR3 is TGTGCCAGCTCACCGGGGGGCTACGAGCAGTACTTC.

The chain links TRBV19 to TRBJ1-1; D might be TRBD1 (5 bases). V shed 5 bases and J shed 3 bases, with 10 bases lying between them. CDR1 is LNHDA, CDR2 SQIVND, per germline (reference sequence). The CDR3 totals 13 residues. CDR3 DNA sequence: TGTGCCAGTAGTTGGTTCAGGGACACTGAAGCTTTCTTT. Its protein product is CASSWFRDTEAFF.

The rearrangement joins TRBV19 to TRBJ2-1; possible D gene TRBD1, 6 bases. V was cut by 4 bases and J by 5 bases, with 15 bases left in between. The CDR3 sequence is 15 residues long. Germline V lookup: CDR1 LNHDA, CDR2 SQIVND (reference sequence). DNA for the CDR3: TGTGCCAGTAGTAGCCTAACAGGGTTCAACAATGAGCAGTTCTTC. Translated: CASSSLTGFNNEQFF.

V is TRBV27 and J is TRBJ1-1; no reliable D call. CDR1 is MNHEY, CDR2 SMNVEV, per germline (reference sequence). V lost 6 bases and J lost 4, with 6 bases in between. This CDR3 has 11 residues. The CDR3 loop is CASRYGTEAFF. The CDR3 DNA reads TGTGCCAGCAGGTACGGCACTGAAGCTTTCTTT.

This clone was seen a handful of times. The rearrangement links TRBV7-2 to TRBJ1-4; unclear D gene. This CDR3 contains 13 residues. The germline V gene has CDR1 SGHTA and CDR2 FQGNSA. V was pared by 3 bases and J by 8 bases, with 10 bases between. The CDR3 DNA reads as TGTGCCAGCAGCTTCGGCCCGGGGGAAAAACTGTTTTTT. Its protein product is CASSFGPGEKLFF.

V and J are TRBV5-4 and TRBJ2-7; TRBD1 matches at 7 bases. Germline CDR1 SGHNT, CDR2 YYREEE (reference sequence). The junction had 12 bases not matched to a gene; V was cut back by 3 bases and J by 6 bases. This CDR3 has 15 residues. The CDR3 is CASSSVTGKLREQYF. In DNA form, the CDR3 reads TGTGCCAGCAGCTCCGTGACAGGGAAGTTGCGCGAGCAGTACTTC.

V usage is TRBV10-2 and J usage is TRBJ2-7, with a tentative D call TRBD2 (6 bases). The germline V gene encodes CDR1 WSHSY and CDR2 SAAADI. Trimming left V 2 bases short and J 5 bases short, with 16 bases between. The CDR3 spans 15 residues. In DNA form, the CDR3 reads TGCGCCAGCAGTGAGATTTTAGGCAAGCGGGACGAGCAGTACTTC. Translated, it gives CASSEILGKRDEQYF.

The chain recombines TRBV7-9 with TRBJ2-5, with 8 positions matching TRBD1. The CDR3 totals 13 residues. With V trimmed by 4 bases and J by 5 bases, 3 bases remained unmatched. Germline CDR1 and CDR2: SEHNR and FQNEAQ (reference sequence). The CDR3 is CASSSRQGETQYF. In nucleotides, the CDR3 is TGTGCCAGCAGCTCGCGACAGGGGGAGACCCAGTACTTC.

The V and J genes are TRBV18 and TRBJ1-2; possible D gene TRBD1, 6 bases. The CDR3 sequence is 15 residues long. Germline lookup yields CDR1 KGHSH and CDR2 LQKENI. V was shortened by 2 bases and J by 8 bases, with 18 bases between the two germline ends. The CDR3 coding sequence is TGTGCCAGCTCACCATCCCCCGACAGGTGGGAAGGCTACACCTTC. The encoded protein is CASSPSPDRWEGYTF.

For this clone: Germline and junction disagree at one end, which may indicate a read error. The chain uses TRBV15 and TRBJ2-7, with 9 bases fitting TRBD2. CDR1 LNHNV and CDR2 YYDKDF come from the germline V gene (reference sequence). The CDR3 consists of 13 residues. CDR3 sequence (DNA): TGTGCCACCAGCAGAGATCTTAGCGGGAGTTCGGACTTC. Translating gives CATSRDLSGSSDF. Complete variable domain (other parts from reference TRBV15 and TRBJ2-7): DAMVIQNPRYQVTQFGKPVTLSCSQTLNHNVMYWYQQKSSQAPKLLFHYYDKDFNNEADTPDNFQSRRPNTSFCFLDIRSPGLGDTAMYLCATSRDLSGSSDFGPGTRLTVT.

CDR3 amino acids: CASSERNRGVYGYTF. CDR3 in DNA: TGCGCCAGCAGTGAGAGGAACAGGGGGGTCTATGGCTACACCTTC. The chain recombines TRBV10-2 with TRBJ1-2; 8 bases are a match to TRBD1. The ends lost 2 bases at V and 4 bases at J; junction bases unmatched: 6. CDR1 is WSHSY, CDR2 SAAADI, per germline. This CDR3 spans 15 amino acids.

The chain is built from TRBV7-9 and TRBJ1-3; D possibly corresponds to TRBD1 (6 bases). This CDR3 comprises 15 residues. Trimming took off 5 bases at V and 6 bases at J, with 17 bases between the two ends. CDR1 and CDR2 from the germline V gene are SEHNR and FQNEAQ (reference sequence). Written as DNA, the CDR3 is TGTGCCAGCAGCCGCGGCCAGGGGAATCTAAACACCATATATTTT. This gives the protein CASSRGQGNLNTIYF. The full variable domain, in which reference TRBV7-9 and TRBJ1-3 provide the parts outside the CDR3, is DTGVSQNPRHKITKRGQNVTFRCDPISEHNRLYWYRQTLGQGPEFLTYFQNEAQLEKSRLLSDRFSAERPKGSFSTLEIQRTEQGDSAMYLCASSRGQGNLNTIYFGEGSWLTVV.

The V and J genes are TRBV15 and TRBJ1-1, with 9 positions matching TRBD1. CDR3 length equals 15 residues. Trimming took 5 bases from V and 7 from J; bases not matched to a gene: 11. Germline-derived CDR1 and CDR2 are LNHNV and YYDKDF (reference sequence). The CDR3 is CATSRDRVFDGEAFF. CDR3 in DNA: TGTGCCACCAGCCGGGACAGGGTGTTTGATGGTGAAGCTTTCTTT.

The chain recombines TRBV11-3 with TRBJ2-2, with TRBD2 matching over 10 bases. CDR3 length equals 15 residues. Germline-derived CDR1 and CDR2 are SGHNT and YENEEA. Trimming removed 7 bases from V and 7 bases from J; junction bases left unmatched: 9. The CDR3 region has the DNA TGTGCCAGCACCGTAAGCGGGGGGGCCGTCGGGGAGCTGTTTTTT. Amino acid sequence: CASTVSGGAVGELFF.

The V gene is TRBV4-3, the J gene TRBJ1-4; 7 bases match TRBD1. The V and J ends lost 4 bases and 8 bases, in that order; junction bases with no gene match: 7. The CDR3 extends over 14 amino acids. Germline values: CDR1 LGHNA, CDR2 YSLEER. The CDR3 loop reads CASSPRQGQEKLFF. The CDR3 coding sequence is TGCGCCAGCAGCCCCCGACAGGGACAAGAAAAACTGTTTTTT.

This rearrangement joins TRBV5-1 to TRBJ2-7, with TRBD1 matching over 8 bases. The CDR3 sequence is 13 residues long. From germline, CDR1 is SGHRS and CDR2 YFSETQ. V shed 7 bases and J 5 bases; nucleotides not matched to a gene: 8. CDR3 protein: CASAGTGNNEQYF. CDR3 sequence (DNA): TGCGCCAGCGCCGGGACAGGTAACAACGAGCAGTACTTC.

The chain recombines TRBV30 with TRBJ2-7, with 9 bases aligning to TRBD1. The CDR3 sequence is 15 residues long. Unmatched junction bases numbered 13, after V lost 5 bases and J lost 5 bases. Germline assignment: CDR1 GTSNPN and CDR2 SVGIG (reference sequence). Here the CDR3 DNA reads TGTGCCTGGTCCATAACAAACAGGGGGCTAAACGAGCAGTACTTC. Amino acids: CAWSITNRGLNEQYF. Based on the CDR3 plus reference TRBV30 and TRBJ2-7, the full variable domain is SQTIHQWPATLVQPVGSPLSLECTVEGTSNPNLYWYRQAAGRGLQLLFYSVGIGQISSEVPQNLSASRPQDRQFILSSKKLLLSDSGFYLCAWSITNRGLNEQYFGPGTRLTVT.

V usage is TRBV4-3 and J usage is TRBJ2-3; 10 nucleotides match TRBD2. Germline V lookup: CDR1 LGHNA, CDR2 YSLEER. CDR3 length: 17 amino acids. V shed 1 base and J 2 bases; nucleotides not matched to a gene: 6. CDR3 sequence reads: CASSQGASGGVTDTQYF. The CDR3 DNA reads as TGCGCCAGCAGCCAAGGTGCTAGCGGGGGTGTCACAGATACGCAGTATTTT.

To note about this clone: Germline and junction disagree at one end, which may indicate a read error. This rearrangement joins TRBV30 to TRBJ2-7; 8 positions match TRBD2. Germline V gene lookup returns CDR1 GTSNPN and CDR2 SVGIG (reference sequence). CDR3 length: 15 amino acids. The chain's CDR3 is CAWSKGLAGPYERYF. The DNA for the CDR3 is TGTGCCTGGAGCAAGGGATTAGCGGGACCCTACGAGCGGTACTTC.